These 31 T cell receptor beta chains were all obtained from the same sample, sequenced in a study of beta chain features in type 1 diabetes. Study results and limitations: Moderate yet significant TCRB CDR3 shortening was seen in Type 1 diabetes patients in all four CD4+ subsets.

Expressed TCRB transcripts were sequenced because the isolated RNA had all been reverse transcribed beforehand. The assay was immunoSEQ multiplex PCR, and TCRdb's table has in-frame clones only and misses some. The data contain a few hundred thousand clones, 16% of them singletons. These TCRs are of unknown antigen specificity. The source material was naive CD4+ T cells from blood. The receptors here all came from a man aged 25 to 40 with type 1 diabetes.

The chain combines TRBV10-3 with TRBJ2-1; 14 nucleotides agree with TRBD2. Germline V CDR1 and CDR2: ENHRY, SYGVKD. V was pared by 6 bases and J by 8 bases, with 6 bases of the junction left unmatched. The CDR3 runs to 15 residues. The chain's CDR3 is CAISTGLAGEYEQFF. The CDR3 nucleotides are TGTGCCATCAGCACGGGACTAGCGGGAGAATATGAGCAGTTCTTC.

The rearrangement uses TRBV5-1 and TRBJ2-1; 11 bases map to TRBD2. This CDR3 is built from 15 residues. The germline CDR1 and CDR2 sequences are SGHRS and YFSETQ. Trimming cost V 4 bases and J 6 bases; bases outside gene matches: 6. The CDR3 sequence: CASSPLAGGGNEQFF. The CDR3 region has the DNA TGCGCCAGCAGCCCTCTAGCGGGAGGAGGCAATGAGCAGTTCTTC.

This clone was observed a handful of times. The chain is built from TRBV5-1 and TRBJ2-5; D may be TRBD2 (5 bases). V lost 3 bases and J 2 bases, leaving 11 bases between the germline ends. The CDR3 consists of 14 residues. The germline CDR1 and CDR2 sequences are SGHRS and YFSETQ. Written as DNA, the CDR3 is TGCGCCAGCAGCTCGCAGCGGACTCAAGAGACCCAGTACTTC. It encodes CASSSQRTQETQYF.

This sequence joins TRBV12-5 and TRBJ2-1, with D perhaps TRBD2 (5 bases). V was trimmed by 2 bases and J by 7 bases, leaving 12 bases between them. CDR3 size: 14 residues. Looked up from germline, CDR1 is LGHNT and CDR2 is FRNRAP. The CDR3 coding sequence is TGTGCTAGTGGTTTGTTAACCGTAGCGAATGAGCAGTTCTTC. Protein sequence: CASGLLTVANEQFF.

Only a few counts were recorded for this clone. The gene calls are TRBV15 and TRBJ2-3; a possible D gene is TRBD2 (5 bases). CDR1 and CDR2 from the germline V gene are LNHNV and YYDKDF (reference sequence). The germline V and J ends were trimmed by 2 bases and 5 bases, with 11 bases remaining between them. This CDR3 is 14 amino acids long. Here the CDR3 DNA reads TGTGCCACCAGCAGAAGCGGTGGTGGAGATACGCAGTATTTT. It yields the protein CATSRSGGGDTQYF.

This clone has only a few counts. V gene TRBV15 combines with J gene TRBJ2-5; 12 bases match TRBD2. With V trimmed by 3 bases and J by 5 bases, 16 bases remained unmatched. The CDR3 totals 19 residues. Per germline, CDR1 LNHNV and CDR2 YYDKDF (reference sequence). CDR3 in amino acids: CATSSKGNPSGRAGETQYF. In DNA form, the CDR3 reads TGTGCCACCAGCAGTAAGGGGAACCCTAGCGGGAGGGCCGGTGAGACCCAGTACTTC. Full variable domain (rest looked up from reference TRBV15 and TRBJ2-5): DAMVIQNPRYQVTQFGKPVTLSCSQTLNHNVMYWYQQKSSQAPKLLFHYYDKDFNNEADTPDNFQSRRPNTSFCFLDIRSPGLGDTAMYLCATSSKGNPSGRAGETQYFGPGTRLLVL.

DNA for the CDR3: TGCAGCGTTGCCGGGGCTCTCTATGGCTACACCTTC. This translates into CSVAGALYGYTF. The gene calls are TRBV29-1 and TRBJ1-2, with D tentatively TRBD1 (5 bases). The CDR3 consists of 12 residues. Germline CDR1 is SQVTM and CDR2 is ANQGSEA. V shed 4 bases and J shed 4 bases, with 10 bases lying between them.

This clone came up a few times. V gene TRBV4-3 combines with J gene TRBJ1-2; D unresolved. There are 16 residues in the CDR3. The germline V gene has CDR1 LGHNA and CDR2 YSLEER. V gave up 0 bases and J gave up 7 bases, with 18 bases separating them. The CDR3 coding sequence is TGCGCCAGCAGCCAAGAGCCCTTCGGGGTGACGGGTGGCTACACCTTC. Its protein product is CASSQEPFGVTGGYTF.

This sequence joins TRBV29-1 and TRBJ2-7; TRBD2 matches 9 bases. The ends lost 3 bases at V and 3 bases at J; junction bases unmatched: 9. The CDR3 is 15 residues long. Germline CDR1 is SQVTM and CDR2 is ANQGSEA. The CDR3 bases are TGCAGCGTTGATCTGCCTAGCGGGAAACTCTACGAGCAGTACTTC. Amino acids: CSVDLPSGKLYEQYF.

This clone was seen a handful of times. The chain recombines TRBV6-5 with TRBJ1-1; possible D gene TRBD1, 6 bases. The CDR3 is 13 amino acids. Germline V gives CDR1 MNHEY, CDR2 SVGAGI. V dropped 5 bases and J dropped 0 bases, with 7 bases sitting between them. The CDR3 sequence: CASSQGMNTEAFF. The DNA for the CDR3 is TGTGCCAGCAGTCAGGGGATGAACACTGAAGCTTTCTTT.

This chain's CDR3 is CASSNPEPTDTQYF. The CDR3 coding sequence is TGTGCCAGCAGCAATCCCGAGCCCACAGATACGCAGTATTTT. The V gene is TRBV7-2, the J gene TRBJ2-3; no clear D gene. The CDR3 length is 14 residues. Germline V gene data show CDR1 as SGHTA and CDR2 as FQGNSA. V dropped 5 bases and J dropped 2 bases, with 11 bases sitting between them.

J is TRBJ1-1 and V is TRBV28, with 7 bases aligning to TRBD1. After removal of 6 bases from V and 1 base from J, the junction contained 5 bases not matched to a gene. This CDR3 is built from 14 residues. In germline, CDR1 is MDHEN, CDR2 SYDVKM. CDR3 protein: CASSGGQPNTEAFF. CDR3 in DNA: TGTGCCAGCAGCGGGGGACAGCCGAACACTGAAGCTTTCTTT.

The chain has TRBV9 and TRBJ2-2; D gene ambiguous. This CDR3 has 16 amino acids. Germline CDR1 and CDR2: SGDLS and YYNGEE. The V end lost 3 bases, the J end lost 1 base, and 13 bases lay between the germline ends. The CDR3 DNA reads TGTGCCAGCAGCGCTCCACCGGGCAGGAACACCGGGGAGCTGTTTTTT. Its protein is CASSAPPGRNTGELFF.

CDR3 DNA sequence: TGTGCCAGCAGGGTACAGGGGTTTACAGATACGCAGTATTTT. Translated: CASRVQGFTDTQYF. J is TRBJ2-3 and V is TRBV6-1; 7 bases fit TRBD1. Looked up from germline, CDR1 is MNHNS and CDR2 is SASEGT. After removal of 6 bases from V and 3 bases from J, the junction contained 6 bases not matched to a gene. The CDR3 is 14 residues long.

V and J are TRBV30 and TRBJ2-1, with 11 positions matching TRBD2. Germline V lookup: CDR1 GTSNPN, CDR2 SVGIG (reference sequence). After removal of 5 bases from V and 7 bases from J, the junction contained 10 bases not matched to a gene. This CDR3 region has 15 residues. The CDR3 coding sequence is TGTGCCTGGGATGGGGTAGCTAGCGGGAGGAATGAGCAGTTCTTC. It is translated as CAWDGVASGRNEQFF.

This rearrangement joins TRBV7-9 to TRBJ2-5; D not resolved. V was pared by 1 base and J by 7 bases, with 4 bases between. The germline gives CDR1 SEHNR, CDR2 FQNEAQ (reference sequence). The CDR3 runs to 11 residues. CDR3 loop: CASSLEGTQYF. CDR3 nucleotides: TGTGCCAGCAGCTTAGAGGGGACCCAGTACTTC.

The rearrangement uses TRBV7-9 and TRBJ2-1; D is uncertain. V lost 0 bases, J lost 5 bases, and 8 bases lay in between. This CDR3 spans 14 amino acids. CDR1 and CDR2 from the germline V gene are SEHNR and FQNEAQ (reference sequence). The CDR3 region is CASSLAVGDNEQFF. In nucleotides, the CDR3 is TGTGCCAGCAGCTTAGCGGTTGGGGACAATGAGCAGTTCTTC.

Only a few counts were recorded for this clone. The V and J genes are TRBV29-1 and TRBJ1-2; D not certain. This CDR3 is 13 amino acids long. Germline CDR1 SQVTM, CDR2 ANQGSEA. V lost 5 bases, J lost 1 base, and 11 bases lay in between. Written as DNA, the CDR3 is TGCAGCGTTTCCCACTTGCTTAACTATGGCTACACCTTC. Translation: CSVSHLLNYGYTF.

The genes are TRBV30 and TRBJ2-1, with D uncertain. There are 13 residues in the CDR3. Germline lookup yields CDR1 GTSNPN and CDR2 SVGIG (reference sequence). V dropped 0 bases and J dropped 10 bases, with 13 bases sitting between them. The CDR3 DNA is TGTGCCTGGAGTGTGGGTCCCGCTCGGGAGCAGTTCTTC. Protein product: CAWSVGPAREQFF.

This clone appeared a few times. The CDR3 coding sequence is TGCGCCAGCAGCGTAGAGCGACGCTCCTACAATGAGCAGTTCTTC. It yields the protein CASSVERRSYNEQFF. This chain uses TRBV5-1 with TRBJ2-1, with no clear D. Germline CDR1 SGHRS, CDR2 YFSETQ. V was pared by 4 bases and J by 0 bases, with 11 bases between. The CDR3 is made up of 15 amino acids.

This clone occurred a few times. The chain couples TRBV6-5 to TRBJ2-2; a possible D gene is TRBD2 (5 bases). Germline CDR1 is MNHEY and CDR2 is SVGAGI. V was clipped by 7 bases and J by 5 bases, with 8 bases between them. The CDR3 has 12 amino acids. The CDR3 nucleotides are TGTGCCAGCAACGGGGATACCGGGGAGCTGTTTTTT. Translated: CASNGDTGELFF.

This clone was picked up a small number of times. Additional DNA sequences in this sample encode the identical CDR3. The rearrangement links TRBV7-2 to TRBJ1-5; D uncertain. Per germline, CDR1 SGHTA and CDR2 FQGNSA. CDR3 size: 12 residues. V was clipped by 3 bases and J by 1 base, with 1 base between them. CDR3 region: CASSFSNQPQHF. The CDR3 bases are TGTGCCAGCAGCTTCAGCAATCAGCCCCAGCATTTT. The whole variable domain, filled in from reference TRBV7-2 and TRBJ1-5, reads GAGVSQSPSNKVTEKGKDVELRCDPISGHTALYWYRQSLGQGLEFLIYFQGNSAPDKSGLPSDRFSAERTGGSVSTLTIQRTQQEDSAVYLCASSFSNQPQHFGDGTRLSIL.

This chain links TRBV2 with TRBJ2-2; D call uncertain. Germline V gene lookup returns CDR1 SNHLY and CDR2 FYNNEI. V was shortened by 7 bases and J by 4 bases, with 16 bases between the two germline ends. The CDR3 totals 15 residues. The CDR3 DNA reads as TGTGCCAGCAATAAGGGCCCGATTGTCACCGGGGAGCTGTTTTTT. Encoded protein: CASNKGPIVTGELFF. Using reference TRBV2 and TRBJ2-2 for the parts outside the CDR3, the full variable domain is EPEVTQTPSHQVTQMGQEVILRCVPISNHLYFYWYRQILGQKVEFLVSFYNNEISEKSEIFDDQFSVERPDGSNFTLKIRSTKLEDSAMYFCASNKGPIVTGELFFGEGSRLTVL.

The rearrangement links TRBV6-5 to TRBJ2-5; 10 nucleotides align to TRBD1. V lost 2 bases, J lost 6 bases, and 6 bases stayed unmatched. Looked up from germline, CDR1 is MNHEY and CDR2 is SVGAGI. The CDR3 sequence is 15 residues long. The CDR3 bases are TGTGCCAGCAGTTACACGACAGGGGGCGGGAAGACCCAGTACTTC. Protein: CASSYTTGGGKTQYF.

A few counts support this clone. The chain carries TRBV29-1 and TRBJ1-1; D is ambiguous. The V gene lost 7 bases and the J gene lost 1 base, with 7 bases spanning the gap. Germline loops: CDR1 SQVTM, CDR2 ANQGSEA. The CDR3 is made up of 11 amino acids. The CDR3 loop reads CSGGENTEAFF. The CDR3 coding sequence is TGCAGCGGTGGGGAGAACACTGAAGCTTTCTTT. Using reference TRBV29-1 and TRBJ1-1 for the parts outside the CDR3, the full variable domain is SAVISQKPSRDICQRGTSLTIQCQVDSQVTMMFWYRQQPGQSLTLIATANQGSEATYESGFVIDKFPISRPNLTFSTLTVSNMSPEDSSIYLCSGGENTEAFFGQGTRLTVV.

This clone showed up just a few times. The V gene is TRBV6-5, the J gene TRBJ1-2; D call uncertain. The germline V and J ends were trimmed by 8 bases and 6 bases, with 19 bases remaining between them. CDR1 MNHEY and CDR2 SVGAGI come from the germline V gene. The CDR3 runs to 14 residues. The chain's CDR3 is CASLTGYGENGYTF. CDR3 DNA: TGTGCCAGCCTCACCGGATACGGGGAGAATGGCTACACCTTC.

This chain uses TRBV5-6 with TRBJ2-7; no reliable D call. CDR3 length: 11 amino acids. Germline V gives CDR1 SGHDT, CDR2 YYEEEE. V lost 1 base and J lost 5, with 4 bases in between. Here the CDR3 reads CASSLFHEQYF. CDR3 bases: TGTGCCAGCAGCTTGTTCCACGAGCAGTACTTC.

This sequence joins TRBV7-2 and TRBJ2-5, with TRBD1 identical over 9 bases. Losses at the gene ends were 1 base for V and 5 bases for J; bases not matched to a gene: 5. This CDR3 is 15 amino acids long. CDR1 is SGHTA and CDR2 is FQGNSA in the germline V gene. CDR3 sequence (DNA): TGTGCCAGCAGCTTAGGGGACAGGGTAGAGGAGACCCAGTACTTC. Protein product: CASSLGDRVEETQYF.

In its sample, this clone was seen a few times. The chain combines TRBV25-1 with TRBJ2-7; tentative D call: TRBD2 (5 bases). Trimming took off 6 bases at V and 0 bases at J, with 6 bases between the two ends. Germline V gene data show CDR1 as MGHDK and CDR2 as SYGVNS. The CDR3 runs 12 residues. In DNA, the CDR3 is TGTGCCAGCAGAGGGAGCTCCTACGAGCAGTACTTC. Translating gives CASRGSSYEQYF.

CDR3 nucleotide sequence: TGTGCCACCCGGGACAGGGGATTTGTAGACGAGCAGTACTTC. Its protein is CATRDRGFVDEQYF. This rearrangement joins TRBV15 to TRBJ2-7; 10 bases map to TRBD1. V was pared by 8 bases and J by 5 bases, with 9 bases of the junction left unmatched. Germline CDR1 reads LNHNV; CDR2 reads YYDKDF (reference sequence). This CDR3 region has 14 residues.

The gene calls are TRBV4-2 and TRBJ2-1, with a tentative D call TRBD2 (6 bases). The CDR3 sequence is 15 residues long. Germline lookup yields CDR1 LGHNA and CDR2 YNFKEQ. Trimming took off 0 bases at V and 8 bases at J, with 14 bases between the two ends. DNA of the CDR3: TGTGCCAGCAGCCAAGAGGGGCTAGCGTCACATGAGCAGTTCTTC. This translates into CASSQEGLASHEQFF.